Shown below are 32 T cell receptor beta chains from a single sample sequenced in a study of shared T cell receptors in the human thymus. Libraries were prepared by immunoSEQ multiplex PCR; TCRdb keeps only in-frame clonotypes and omits some of them. The top ten clones hold roughly 0.0089% of a sample with hundreds of thousands of clones, 70% to 90% of them seen once. The data also belong to a second study, concerning human thymus T cells.

Sequenced material: thymocytes. The receptors were gathered from a boy under two years old with a congenital heart defect.

V and J are TRBV7-9 and TRBJ1-3, with 11 bases matching TRBD1. Trimming removed 5 bases from V and 3 bases from J; junction bases left unmatched: 15. Germline lookup yields CDR1 SEHNR and CDR2 FQNEAQ (reference sequence). The CDR3 has 19 amino acids. For the CDR3, the DNA is TGTGCCAGCAGCCCGCGAGGGAACACGGACAGGGGGCTTGGAAACACCATATATTTT. Translation gives CASSPRGNTDRGLGNTIYF.

The chain combines TRBV4-1 with TRBJ2-7; D possibly corresponds to TRBD1 (5 bases). CDR1 is MGHRA, CDR2 YSYEKL, per germline. Trimming shortened V by 0 bases and J by 0 bases, and 15 bases separated the two germline ends. The CDR3 covers 17 residues. The CDR3 sequence is CASSQDRFGDSSYEQYF. The CDR3 nucleotides read TGCGCCAGCAGCCAAGATCGTTTCGGAGACAGCTCCTACGAGCAGTACTTC.

The rearrangement links TRBV4-1 to TRBJ2-1; TRBD2 aligns across 13 bases. CDR1 is MGHRA and CDR2 is YSYEKL in the germline V gene. The V and J ends lost 0 bases and 6 bases, in that order; junction bases with no gene match: 5. This CDR3 region has 17 residues. The CDR3 is CASSQDLGLAGANEQFF. As DNA, the CDR3 is TGCGCCAGCAGCCAAGATCTAGGACTAGCGGGAGCCAATGAGCAGTTCTTC.

The chain is built from TRBV6-1 and TRBJ2-7, with TRBD1 identical over 7 bases. CDR1 and CDR2 (germline): MNHNS, SASEGT. J lost 6 bases, V lost 5 bases, and 7 bases had no gene match. The CDR3 loop spans 13 amino acids. The CDR3 region has the DNA TGTGCCAGCAGTTGGACAGGTTCAATCGAGCAGTACTTC. Protein sequence: CASSWTGSIEQYF.

This clone has more than one count but fewer than ten. This sequence joins TRBV5-1 and TRBJ1-2; no definite D call. The CDR3 is 15 residues long. The V gene lost 0 bases and the J gene lost 4 bases, with 13 bases spanning the gap. Germline assignment: CDR1 SGHRS and CDR2 YFSETQ. CDR3 sequence reads: CASSLDPGLSYGYTF. The CDR3 nucleotides read TGCGCCAGCAGCTTGGACCCCGGACTGAGCTATGGCTACACCTTC.

CDR3 loop: CASSVIQRGSPGELFF. The DNA for the CDR3 is TGTGCCAGTAGTGTCATACAAAGAGGTTCCCCCGGGGAGCTGTTTTTT. V usage is TRBV19 and J usage is TRBJ2-2; D is uncertain. The germline gives CDR1 LNHDA, CDR2 SQIVND (reference sequence). This CDR3 is 16 amino acids long. V was cut by 5 bases and J by 6 bases, with 19 bases left in between.

J is TRBJ1-6 and V is TRBV5-1, with 10 bases fitting TRBD1. The germline V gene has CDR1 SGHRS and CDR2 YFSETQ. With 4 bases clipped from V and 10 bases from J, the junction kept 5 bases outside the gene matches. The CDR3 loop spans 14 amino acids. For the CDR3, the DNA is TGCGCCAGCAGCGAGACAGGGGGCGAATCACCCCTCCACTTT. Its protein is CASSETGGESPLHF.

Comments on this clone: A read error is likely, as this CDR3 ends without the conserved phenylalanine or tryptophan. Because the CDR3's place on the DNA is in doubt, the DNA is left out and the CDR3 is given as listed by TCRdb. The chain links TRBV2 to TRBJ2-3; TRBD2, as called in the table, went unchecked against the DNA. In germline, CDR1 is SNHLY, CDR2 FYNNEI. The CDR3 spans 13 residues, counting both ends. CDR3 sequence: CASTDEGLAGSLT.

The V gene is TRBV5-1, the J gene TRBJ1-1, with TRBD1 matching 8 bases. Per germline, CDR1 SGHRS and CDR2 YFSETQ. This CDR3 spans 15 amino acids. The ends lost 4 bases at V and 4 bases at J; junction bases unmatched: 9. CDR3 amino acids: CASSPLDRESTEAFF. In DNA form, the CDR3 reads TGCGCCAGCAGCCCGTTGGACAGGGAAAGCACTGAAGCTTTCTTT.

The chain joins TRBV2 to TRBJ1-3; D possibly corresponds to TRBD1 (5 bases). Germline CDR1 SNHLY, CDR2 FYNNEI. This CDR3 has 17 residues. V lost 1 base and J lost 0, with 13 bases in between. CDR3 loop: CASSEGGRETSGNTIYF. In nucleotides, the CDR3 is TGTGCCAGCAGTGAAGGTGGCAGGGAAACCTCTGGAAACACCATATATTTT.

The gene calls are TRBV19 and TRBJ1-5; tentative D call: TRBD1 (5 bases). CDR1 is LNHDA and CDR2 is SQIVND in the germline V gene (reference sequence). This CDR3 spans 16 amino acids. V was cut by 7 bases and J by 3 bases, with 19 bases left in between. CDR3 DNA: TGTGCCAGTACCCTGAACCCCGACAGCCTCAATCAGCCCCAGCATTTT. Translation gives CASTLNPDSLNQPQHF.

The chain links TRBV6-5 to TRBJ2-7, with unresolved D. The V gene lost 2 bases and the J gene lost 0 bases, with 14 bases spanning the gap. The CDR3 length is 16 residues. CDR1 and CDR2 from the germline V gene are MNHEY and SVGAGI. The CDR3 DNA is TGTGCCAGCAGTTACCAAGTAAATCCGCGCTCCTACGAGCAGTACTTC. Translating gives CASSYQVNPRSYEQYF.

This clone was counted once. This sequence joins TRBV11-2 and TRBJ2-5, with 8 bases that match TRBD1. The V segment lost 5 bases and the J segment 5 bases; nucleotides outside the gene matches: 4. The CDR3 length is 13 residues. The germline V gene has CDR1 SGHAT and CDR2 FQNNGV. The CDR3 DNA is TGTGCCAGCAGCCCAGGGGGCGCGGAGACCCAGTACTTC. Translation gives CASSPGGAETQYF.

The rearrangement links TRBV11-2 to TRBJ2-3; 14 nucleotides line up with TRBD2. The J segment lost 3 bases and the V segment lost 0 bases, leaving 5 bases of the junction unmatched. This CDR3 has 18 residues. Germline CDR1 is SGHAT and CDR2 is FQNNGV. CDR3 sequence reads: CASSLDRGLAGETDTQYF. The CDR3 bases are TGTGCCAGCAGCTTAGATCGGGGACTAGCGGGGGAAACAGATACGCAGTATTTT.

The chain links TRBV9 to TRBJ1-2; TRBD1 agrees at 7 bases. V shed 4 bases, J shed 2 bases, and the junction held 8 bases outside the gene matches. Germline CDR1 is SGDLS and CDR2 is YYNGEE. The CDR3 loop spans 15 amino acids. In DNA, the CDR3 is TGTGCCAGCAGCCCCCGACAGGGAAAGAACTATGGCTACACCTTC. Its protein is CASSPRQGKNYGYTF.

V gene TRBV6-1 combines with J gene TRBJ1-5, with 9 bases lining up with TRBD1. The trim removed 4 bases at V and 1 base at J, leaving 17 bases unmatched. The germline V gene has CDR1 MNHNS and CDR2 SASEGT. This CDR3 is built from 20 residues. The CDR3 DNA follows: TGTGCCAGCAGTGTCCCGAGAATGGGACAGGGCCCCGGGAGCAATCAGCCCCAGCATTTT. Translated, it gives CASSVPRMGQGPGSNQPQHF.

This clone was seen just once. The chain recombines TRBV4-3 with TRBJ2-7; TRBD2 matches 14 bases. Germline CDR1 and CDR2: LGHNA and YSLEER. Germline trimming cut 0 bases from V and 0 bases from J; bases unmatched to any gene: 10. The CDR3 spans 20 residues. The CDR3 is CASSQEGRTSGGQGSYEQYF. CDR3 DNA: TGCGCCAGCAGCCAAGAGGGGCGGACTAGCGGGGGGCAAGGCTCCTACGAGCAGTACTTC.

The chain joins TRBV12-5 to TRBJ2-2, with 10 bases identical to TRBD1. From germline, CDR1 is LGHNT and CDR2 FRNRAP. The ends lost 6 bases at V and 5 bases at J; junction bases unmatched: 6. The CDR3 contains 15 residues. For the CDR3, the DNA is TGTGCTAGTGGGGAGACAGGGGGCCCTACCGGGGAGCTGTTTTTT. It translates to CASGETGGPTGELFF.

The rearrangement links TRBV13 to TRBJ2-1, with a weak D call TRBD2 (6 bases). Germline V gene data show CDR1 as PRHDT and CDR2 as FYEKMQ (reference sequence). With 0 bases removed from V and 5 bases from J, the gap between germline ends came to 8 bases. The CDR3 is 14 residues long. CDR3 residues: CASSLGASDNEQFF. CDR3 sequence (DNA): TGTGCCAGCAGCTTAGGAGCTAGCGACAATGAGCAGTTCTTC.

The V call is TRBV5-1, the J call TRBJ2-7, with D possibly being TRBD1 (6 bases). This CDR3 has 17 amino acids. V lost 4 bases and J 1 base, leaving 21 bases between the germline ends. The germline gives CDR1 SGHRS, CDR2 YFSETQ. CDR3 nucleotide sequence: TGCGCCAGCAGCCTAAGGAACTCAACAGGGCGGTCCTACGAGCAGTACTTC. This sequence encodes CASSLRNSTGRSYEQYF.

V usage is TRBV7-3 and J usage is TRBJ2-1; D is undetermined. The CDR3 is made up of 15 amino acids. With 0 bases removed from V and 0 bases from J, the gap between germline ends came to 6 bases. Germline V gives CDR1 SGHTA, CDR2 FQGTGA. The CDR3 protein is CASSLTGSSYNEQFF. CDR3 bases: TGTGCCAGCAGCTTAACTGGCAGCTCCTACAATGAGCAGTTCTTC.

This clone was seen just once. The V call is TRBV10-2, the J call TRBJ2-3; no clear D. Germline CDR1 and CDR2: WSHSY and SAAADI. The V end was cut by 3 bases, the J end by 2 bases, with 9 bases between. The CDR3 has 14 amino acids. DNA for the CDR3: TGCGCCAGCAGTGAAGGCAGGATCACAGATACGCAGTATTTT. This sequence encodes CASSEGRITDTQYF.

V usage is TRBV15 and J usage is TRBJ1-1, with TRBD1 matching 8 bases. The V gene end was trimmed by 1 base and the J gene end by 6 bases; junction bases not matched to a gene: 1. The CDR3 extends over 13 amino acids. From germline, CDR1 is LNHNV and CDR2 YYDKDF (reference sequence). The CDR3 region has the DNA TGTGCCACCAGCAGAGCAGGGGGCCCTGAAGCTTTCTTT. Translation: CATSRAGGPEAFF.

The chain joins TRBV4-1 to TRBJ2-3; 7 bases line up with TRBD1. Per germline, CDR1 MGHRA and CDR2 YSYEKL. CDR3 length equals 14 residues. After removal of 6 bases from V and 0 bases from J, the junction contained 3 bases not matched to a gene. This chain's CDR3 is CASRRTGSTDTQYF. Here the CDR3 DNA reads TGCGCCAGCAGACGGACAGGAAGCACAGATACGCAGTATTTT.

This clone has only one observation. This chain connects TRBV27 to TRBJ2-5, with 7 bases aligning to TRBD1. J was trimmed by 3 bases and V by 3 bases; bases with no gene match: 1. Germline assignment: CDR1 MNHEY and CDR2 SMNVEV (reference sequence). The CDR3 contains 13 residues. The chain's CDR3 is CASSFDREETQYF. In DNA form, the CDR3 reads TGTGCCAGCAGTTTTGACAGGGAAGAGACCCAGTACTTC.

The chain couples TRBV5-1 to TRBJ2-7; D might be TRBD2 (5 bases). Germline V gene sequence: CDR1 SGHRS, CDR2 YFSETQ. The CDR3 contains 15 residues. V lost 3 bases and J lost 0, with 13 bases in between. In DNA form, the CDR3 reads TGCGCCAGCAGCTCAGCCCACACTAGCTCCTACGAGCAGTACTTC. This translates into CASSSAHTSSYEQYF.

The chain carries TRBV6-6 and TRBJ2-5; 8 bases agree with TRBD2. Losses at the gene ends were 1 base for V and 12 bases for J; bases not matched to a gene: 13. The germline CDR1 and CDR2 sequences are MNHNY and SVGAGI (reference sequence). The CDR3 is 15 residues long. In DNA, the CDR3 is TGTGCCAGCAGTTACTTCAGCGGGGGATCAAGAGAGGAGTACTTC. The encoded protein is CASSYFSGGSREEYF.

CDR3 DNA sequence: TGTGCCAGCAGACCTCGTCCCGGACAGACCTACGAGCAGTACTTC. Protein product: CASRPRPGQTYEQYF. This chain links TRBV28 with TRBJ2-7; tentative D call: TRBD1 (6 bases). In germline, CDR1 is MDHEN, CDR2 SYDVKM. The CDR3 sequence is 15 residues long. V was shortened by 6 bases and J by 2 bases, with 17 bases between the two germline ends.

The CDR3 loop reads CASSPVIRGAGNRTEAFF. CDR3 sequence (DNA): TGCGCCAGCAGCCCTGTGATCAGAGGGGCGGGGAATAGGACTGAAGCTTTCTTT. The V call is TRBV4-3, the J call TRBJ1-1, with a possible D match to TRBD1 (5 bases). V lost 4 bases, J lost 5 bases, and 26 bases lay in between. Germline loops: CDR1 LGHNA, CDR2 YSLEER. This CDR3 comprises 18 residues.

This chain joins TRBV4-3 and TRBJ1-2, with 8 bases fitting TRBD1. Germline trimming cut 1 base from V and 2 bases from J; bases unmatched to any gene: 9. This CDR3 is 17 amino acids long. Germline-derived CDR1 and CDR2 are LGHNA and YSLEER. The CDR3 is CASSQVPGDRKNYGYTF. In DNA, the CDR3 is TGCGCCAGCAGCCAAGTGCCGGGGGACAGGAAGAACTATGGCTACACCTTC.

The CDR3 DNA reads TGTGCCAGCAGCCCACCAATGGCGGGGGGGCCACAGTCGAGCACCGGGGAGCTGTTTTTT. Protein product: CASSPPMAGGPQSSTGELFF. The chain recombines TRBV9 with TRBJ2-2, with 9 bases identical to TRBD2. The germline gives CDR1 SGDLS, CDR2 YYNGEE. The J segment lost 4 bases and the V segment lost 4 bases, leaving 20 bases of the junction unmatched. This CDR3 is built from 20 residues.

V usage is TRBV7-9 and J usage is TRBJ2-7, with 10 bases aligning to TRBD2. The germline V gene has CDR1 SEHNR and CDR2 FQNEAQ (reference sequence). The junction had 7 bases not matched to a gene; V was cut back by 1 base and J by 4 bases. This CDR3 spans 16 amino acids. CDR3: CASSLGERGGGYEQYF. In nucleotides, the CDR3 is TGTGCCAGCAGCTTAGGGGAGCGGGGGGGCGGTTACGAGCAGTACTTC.